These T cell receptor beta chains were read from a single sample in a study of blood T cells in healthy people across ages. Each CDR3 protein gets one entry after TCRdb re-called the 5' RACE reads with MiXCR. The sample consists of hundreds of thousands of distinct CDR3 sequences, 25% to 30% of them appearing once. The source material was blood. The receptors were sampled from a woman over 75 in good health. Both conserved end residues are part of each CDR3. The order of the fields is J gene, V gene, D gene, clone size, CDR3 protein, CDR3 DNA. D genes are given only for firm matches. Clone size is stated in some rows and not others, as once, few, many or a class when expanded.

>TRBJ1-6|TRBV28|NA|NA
CASSRSTGSSPLHF
TGTGCCAGCAGCCGGTCGACGGGGAGTTCACCCCTCCACTTT
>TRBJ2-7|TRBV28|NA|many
CASSSDLTGSPYEQYF
TGTGCCAGCAGTTCAGACTTAACAGGGTCCCCCTACGAGCAGTACTTC
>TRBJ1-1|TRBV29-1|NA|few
CSVFDTEAFF
TGCAGCGTTTTTGACACTGAAGCTTTCTTT
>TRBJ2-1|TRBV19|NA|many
CASRMDRTQFF
TGTGCCAGTAGAATGGACAGAACCCAGTTCTTC
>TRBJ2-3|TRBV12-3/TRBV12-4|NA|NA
CASSLRGTADAQYF
TGTGCCAGCAGTTTAAGGGGGACCGCAGATGCGCAGTATTTT
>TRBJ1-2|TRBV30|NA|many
CAWSPRNYGYTF
TGTGCCTGGAGCCCTCGAAATTATGGCTACACCTTC
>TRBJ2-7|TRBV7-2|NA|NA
CASSSRQARGYEQYF
TGTGCCAGCAGCTCCCGACAGGCTAGAGGCTACGAGCAGTACTTC
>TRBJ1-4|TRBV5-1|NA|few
CASSIRDGKNEKLFF
TGCGCCAGCAGCATCAGGGACGGGAAAAATGAAAAACTGTTTTTT
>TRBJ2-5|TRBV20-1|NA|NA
CSAPDGGETQYF
TGCAGTGCTCCCGATGGGGGAGAGACCCAGTACTTC
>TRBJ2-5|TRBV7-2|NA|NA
CASSLGGQKGTQYF
TGTGCCAGCAGCTTAGGAGGTCAGAAAGGGACCCAGTACTTC
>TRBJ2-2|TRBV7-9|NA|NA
CATAEANTGELFF
TGTGCCACTGCGGAGGCGAACACCGGGGAGCTGTTTTTT
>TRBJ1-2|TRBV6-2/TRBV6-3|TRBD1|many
CASSARGGADYGYTF
TGTGCCAGCTCCGCTCGAGGGGGCGCGGACTATGGCTACACCTTC
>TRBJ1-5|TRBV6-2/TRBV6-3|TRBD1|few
CASRYGQGSNQPQHF
TGTGCCAGCAGATACGGACAGGGAAGCAATCAGCCCCAGCATTTT
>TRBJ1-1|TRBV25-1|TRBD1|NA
CASSPPGTGRTEAFF
TGTGCCAGCAGTCCCCCGGGGACAGGGAGGACTGAAGCTTTCTTT
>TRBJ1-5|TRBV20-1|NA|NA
CSARDIARYLCSNQPQHF
TGCAGTGCTAGAGATATAGCCCGTTACTTATGTAGCAATCAGCCCCAGCATTTT
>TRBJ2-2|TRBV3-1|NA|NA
CASSPGHGELFF
TGTGCCAGCAGTCCAGGGCACGGGGAGCTGTTTTTT
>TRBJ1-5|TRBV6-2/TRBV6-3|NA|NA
CASSYPGSGPQHF
TGTGCCAGCAGTTACCCGGGTTCAGGGCCCCAGCATTTT
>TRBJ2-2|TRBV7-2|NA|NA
CASSLAGGVGELFF
TGTGCCAGCAGCTTAGCCGGAGGGGTCGGGGAGCTGTTTTTT
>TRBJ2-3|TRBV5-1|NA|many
CASSELSTDTQYF
TGCGCCAGCTCGGAACTGAGCACAGATACGCAGTATTTT
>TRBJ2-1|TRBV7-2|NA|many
CASSLGPLREQFF
TGTGCCAGCAGCTTGGGACCGCTACGTGAGCAGTTCTTC
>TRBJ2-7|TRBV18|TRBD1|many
CASSPKGQGAYEQYF
TGTGCCAGCTCACCAAAGGGACAGGGGGCCTACGAGCAGTACTTC
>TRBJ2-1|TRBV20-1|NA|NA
CSAKDPGLLNEQFF
TGCAGTGCCAAAGACCCGGGACTCCTCAATGAGCAGTTCTTC